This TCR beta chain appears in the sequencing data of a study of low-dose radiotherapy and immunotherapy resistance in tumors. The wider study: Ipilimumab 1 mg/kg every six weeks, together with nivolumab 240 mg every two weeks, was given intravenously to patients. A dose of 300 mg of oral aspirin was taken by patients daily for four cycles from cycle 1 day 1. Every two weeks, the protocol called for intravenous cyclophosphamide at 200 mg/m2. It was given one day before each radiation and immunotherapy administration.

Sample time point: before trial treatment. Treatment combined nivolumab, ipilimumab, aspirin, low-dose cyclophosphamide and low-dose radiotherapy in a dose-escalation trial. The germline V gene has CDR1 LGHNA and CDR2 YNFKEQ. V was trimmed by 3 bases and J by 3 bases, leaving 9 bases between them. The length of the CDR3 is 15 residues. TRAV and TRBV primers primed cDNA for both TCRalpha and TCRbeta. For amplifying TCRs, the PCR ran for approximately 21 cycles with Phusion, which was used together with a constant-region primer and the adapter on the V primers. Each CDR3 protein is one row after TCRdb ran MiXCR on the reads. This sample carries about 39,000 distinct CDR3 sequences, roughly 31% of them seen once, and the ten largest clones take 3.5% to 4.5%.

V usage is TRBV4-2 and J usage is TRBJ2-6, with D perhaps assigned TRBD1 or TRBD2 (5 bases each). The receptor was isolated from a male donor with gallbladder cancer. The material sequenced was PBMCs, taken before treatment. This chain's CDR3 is CASSQDTSGANVLTF. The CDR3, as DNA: TGTGCCAGCAGCCAGGACACTAGTGGGGCCAACGTCCTGACTTTC.